The following is a T cell receptor beta chain sequence with its context. The sample belongs to a study of synovial regulatory T cells in juvenile arthritis. The length of the CDR3 is 12 residues. No DNA is recorded. Germline loops: CDR1 SGHDT, CDR2 YYEEEE. Method: immunoSEQ multiplex PCR; TCRdb's copy keeps in-frame clones and lacks some. In total, the table holds 8,000 to 10,000 clones. The material sequenced was Treg cells from blood. Sample subset: remaining (HLA-DR-negative) circulating blood Treg cells. This clonotype was obtained from a donor aged 2-30 years with juvenile idiopathic arthritis. The chain links TRBV5-6 to TRBJ1-2. Here the CDR3 reads CASSSRLPGYTF.